These T cell receptor beta chains were read from a single sample in a study of identical twins. TCRdb called the 5' RACE reads again in MiXCR, with one record for every CDR3 protein. The data show about 520,000 distinct CDR3 sequences, with around 20% seen just once and around 0.9% held by the top ten. The same sample was also used in a study of T cells expressing NK-cell markers.

The sequenced sample consisted of CD4+ T cells sorted from blood. These receptors were taken from a young woman in good health. Both conserved end residues are part of each CDR3. Each record gives: J gene, D gene, V gene, CDR3 protein. The D gene is left open where the match is weak.

>TRBJ2-2|NA|TRBV7-2
CASSFTSRVVTGELFF
>TRBJ2-1|NA|TRBV20-1
CSARPTGNYYNEQFF
>TRBJ2-1|TRBD2|TRBV6-5
CASSLAGLSLDEQFF
>TRBJ2-1|NA|TRBV10-3
CAISPLPNEQFF
>TRBJ2-7|NA|TRBV6-2/TRBV6-3
CASSAYDEQYF
>TRBJ1-2|NA|TRBV18
CASSPGDTSYGYTF
>TRBJ2-3|NA|TRBV9
CASSGSSTDTQYF
>TRBJ2-5|NA|TRBV20-1
CSAIGGANQETQYF
>TRBJ2-7|TRBD2|TRBV7-8
CASSPTPGLAYQQYF
>TRBJ2-5|NA|TRBV12-3/TRBV12-4
CASSRDRFQETQYF
>TRBJ2-7|NA|TRBV7-3
CASSLQANYEQYF